The clone carrying this T cell receptor (beta chain) occurred a few times. This sample was included in a study of blood T cell repertoires in COVID-19. Study in general: The United States, Italy and Spain were the sources of the acute and convalescent COVID-19 samples. The cDNA or gDNA used as material had been derived from T cells, B-cell-depleted T cells, or PBMCs.

Trimming removed 5 bases from V and 0 bases from J, with 8 bases in between. The CDR3 spans 13 residues. The germline gives CDR1 SGHRS, CDR2 YFSETQ. Authors' processing steps: Amplified reference gene primers provided the basis for estimating nucleated cell counts. TCRdb's table, derived via immunoSEQ multiplex PCR, lists solely in-frame clones and lacks some. V and J calls and clone size come straight from that table; D and trimming were deduced from the DNA. The sample includes some 90,000 clones, 80% to 90% seen only once; the top ten take under 9.5%. The TCR sequence derives from a man aged 50 or older with acute or convalescent COVID-19. Sequenced sample: peripheral blood. V is TRBV5-1 and J is TRBJ1-1; D gene uncertain. Here the CDR3 reads CASSSVLNTEAFF. The CDR3 region has the DNA TGCGCCAGCAGTTCTGTCCTGAACACTGAAGCTTTCTTT.